Shown below are 17 T cell receptor beta chains from a single sample sequenced in a study of T cells in Graves' hyperthyroidism and ophthalmopathy. Amplified TCR beta CDR3 regions came from RNA transcripts. With the HTBI primer set, the TCR CDR3 went through a first round of RT-PCR. MiXCR, run by TCRdb on the multiplex PCR reads, gives a single entry per CDR3 protein. Of about 290,000 distinct CDR3 sequences listed, 15% to 20% are singletons. The sample taken for sequencing was blood. All receptors derive from a woman aged 60-75 years with Graves' ophthalmopathy.

This clonotype was detected ten times or more. The chain recombines TRBV12-3 or TRBV12-4 with TRBJ1-5, with D maybe TRBD1 (6 bases). The germline V and J ends were trimmed by 4 bases and 2 bases, with 12 bases remaining between them. The CDR3 contains 15 residues. The CDR3 loop reads CASSWAGAGNQPQHF. CDR3 coding DNA: TGTGCCAGCAGTTGGGCAGGGGCTGGCAATCAGCCCCAGCATTTT.

This clonotype was recorded at least ten times. This chain uses TRBV28 with TRBJ2-7, with 8 bases aligning to TRBD1. The CDR3 has 13 amino acids. V was pared by 4 bases and J by 1 base, with 0 bases of the junction left unmatched. In germline, CDR1 is MDHEN, CDR2 SYDVKM. The CDR3 DNA sequence: TGTGCCAGCAGTTGGACAGGGTCCTACGAGCAGTACTTC. The encoded protein is CASSWTGSYEQYF.

This clonotype has ten or more counts. The chain uses TRBV20-1 and TRBJ2-3; no reliable D call. This CDR3 is built from 12 residues. Germline V gene lookup returns CDR1 DFQATT and CDR2 SNEGSKA (reference sequence). Trimming removed 6 bases from V and 1 base from J, with 8 bases in between. CDR3 in amino acids: CSAHTGTDTQYF. The CDR3 nucleotides read TGCAGTGCCCACACAGGCACAGATACGCAGTATTTT.

The chain combines TRBV20-1 with TRBJ1-1, with 11 bases matching TRBD1. The CDR3 length is 16 residues. The V gene's germline CDR1 is DFQATT and CDR2 SNEGSKA (reference sequence). The trim removed 0 bases at V and 5 bases at J, leaving 8 bases unmatched. CDR3 loop: CSARDRTGGWKTEAFF. The DNA of the CDR3 is TGCAGTGCTAGAGATCGGACAGGGGGCTGGAAAACTGAAGCTTTCTTT.

This clonotype was counted at least ten times. CDR3 protein: CSAGVLGGELFF. The CDR3 nucleotides read TGCAGTGCTGGAGTATTAGGCGGGGAGCTGTTTTTT. The chain joins TRBV20-1 to TRBJ2-2; no reliable D call. V lost 5 bases and J lost 7, with 11 bases in between. Germline-derived CDR1 and CDR2 are DFQATT and SNEGSKA (reference sequence). There are 12 residues in the CDR3.

This clonotype came up many times. The chain uses TRBV7-2 and TRBJ2-3; 8 nucleotides align to TRBD2. CDR1 is SGHTA, CDR2 FQGNSA, per germline. The CDR3 consists of 16 residues. J gave up 2 bases and V 2 bases, and 6 bases lay outside the gene matches. CDR3 in amino acids: CASSLRASGPTDTQYF. The CDR3 coding sequence is TGTGCCAGCAGCTTAAGGGCTAGCGGGCCCACAGATACGCAGTATTTT.

On this clonotype: This may arise from a read error, as a much more abundant clone is one base away. V gene TRBV29-1 combines with J gene TRBJ1-3; D is unclear. The CDR3 sequence is 13 residues long. The germline gives CDR1 SQVTM, CDR2 ANQGSEA. V was cut by 4 bases and J by 4 bases, with 11 bases left in between. The CDR3 DNA reads TGCAGCGTTGCCGGACGGAGCGGAAACACCATATATTTT. Translating it yields CSVAGRSGNTIYF.

V and J are TRBV20-1 and TRBJ2-5; 9 nucleotides align to TRBD2. V shed 5 bases and J 4 bases; nucleotides not matched to a gene: 14. CDR3 size: 16 residues. The germline V gene has CDR1 DFQATT and CDR2 SNEGSKA (reference sequence). This chain's CDR3 is CSALGGRAEGGETQYF. The CDR3 DNA follows: TGCAGTGCTCTAGGCGGGAGGGCCGAGGGTGGAGAGACCCAGTACTTC.

This clonotype has at least ten counts. The chain is built from TRBV30 and TRBJ1-5, with D perhaps matching TRBD1 (5 bases). The V and J ends lost 3 bases and 6 bases respectively, with 15 bases between them. The CDR3 runs to 14 residues. CDR1 is GTSNPN, CDR2 SVGIG, per germline (reference sequence). CDR3 coding DNA: TGTGCCTGGAGGGCTACGGGGGGAAGTCAGCCCCAGCATTTT. It yields the protein CAWRATGGSQPQHF.

V gene TRBV30 combines with J gene TRBJ1-1; D remains ambiguous. V dropped 4 bases and J dropped 1 base, with 13 bases sitting between them. Germline V gene lookup returns CDR1 GTSNPN and CDR2 SVGIG (reference sequence). This CDR3 spans 14 amino acids. CDR3 bases: TGTGCCTGGACCCGTCCCGTCTGGAACACTGAAGCTTTCTTT. Translating it yields CAWTRPVWNTEAFF.

This clonotype was seen at least ten times. The V and J genes are TRBV2 and TRBJ2-6, with no clear D. The germline V gene has CDR1 SNHLY and CDR2 FYNNEI. There are 16 residues in the CDR3. V was shortened by 7 bases and J by 1 base, with 14 bases between the two germline ends. CDR3 protein: CASNLGFNSGANVLTF. The DNA of the CDR3 is TGTGCCAGCAACCTGGGGTTTAATTCTGGGGCCAACGTCCTGACTTTC. The whole variable domain, filled in from reference TRBV2 and TRBJ2-6, reads EPEVTQTPSHQVTQMGQEVILRCVPISNHLYFYWYRQILGQKVEFLVSFYNNEISEKSEIFDDQFSVERPDGSNFTLKIRSTKLEDSAMYFCASNLGFNSGANVLTFGAGSRLTVL.

This clonotype was counted between two and nine times. This chain links TRBV4-3 with TRBJ2-3; 7 bases align to TRBD2. The CDR3 is made up of 13 amino acids. CDR1 is LGHNA, CDR2 YSLEER, per germline. Trimming cost V 1 base and J 6 bases; bases outside gene matches: 1. CDR3 nucleotides: TGCGCCAGCAGCCAAGTCGGGGGGGATACGCAGTATTTT. Its protein is CASSQVGGDTQYF.

This clonotype was picked up a small number of times. This sequence joins TRBV5-8 and TRBJ2-1; no clear D. CDR3 length equals 14 residues. The germline gives CDR1 SGHTS, CDR2 YDEGEE. Trimming removed 4 bases from V and 2 bases from J, with 10 bases in between. The CDR3 protein is CASSIAAPYNEQFF. CDR3 nucleotide sequence: TGTGCCAGCAGCATCGCTGCACCCTACAATGAGCAGTTCTTC.

In this sample, this clonotype turned up a few times. The V and J genes are TRBV6-2 or TRBV6-3 and TRBJ2-1; D possibly corresponds to TRBD1 (6 bases). Trimming took off 2 bases at V and 7 bases at J, with 12 bases between the two ends. The germline gives CDR1 MNHEY, CDR2 SVGEGT. The length of the CDR3 is 14 residues. DNA of the CDR3: TGTGCCAGCAGTTACCAGACAGGTGAAAATGAGCAGTTCTTC. Translated: CASSYQTGENEQFF.

This clonotype was detected ten times or more. The chain joins TRBV6-2 or TRBV6-3 to TRBJ2-1; D call uncertain. Germline loops: CDR1 MNHEY, CDR2 SVGEGT. V was trimmed by 7 bases and J by 4 bases, leaving 11 bases between them. The CDR3 consists of 13 residues. The CDR3 DNA follows: TGTGCCAGCATGACGGATGAGTACAATGAGCAGTTCTTC. The encoded protein is CASMTDEYNEQFF.

This chain joins TRBV9 and TRBJ1-1; D perhaps matches TRBD1 (5 bases). The CDR3 covers 15 residues. The V and J ends lost 0 bases and 3 bases respectively, with 12 bases between them. The germline V gene has CDR1 SGDLS and CDR2 YYNGEE. CDR3 in amino acids: CASSVDEGPDTEAFF. The CDR3 DNA is TGTGCCAGCAGCGTAGATGAGGGGCCCGACACTGAAGCTTTCTTT.

Only a few counts were recorded for this clonotype. The rearrangement joins TRBV20-1 to TRBJ1-1; tentatively, D is TRBD1 (5 bases). Germline V gene data show CDR1 as DFQATT and CDR2 as SNEGSKA (reference sequence). V was cut by 6 bases and J by 3 bases, with 11 bases left in between. The CDR3 has 12 residues. The CDR3 protein is CSAARDDTEAFF. The CDR3 DNA sequence: TGCAGTGCGGCCAGGGATGACACTGAAGCTTTCTTT.